The 12 T cell receptor beta chains reported below all come from one sample, sequenced in a study of cytomegalovirus exposure and HLA in healthy donors. Researchers ran the PCR with 60 Vbeta and 13 Jbeta primers. The protocol was immunoSEQ multiplex PCR, while the TCRdb copy is restricted to in-frame clones and leaves out a portion. The table lists roughly 130,000 clones, 65% to 80% of them singletons. The sequenced material came from PBMCs. These TCRs come from a woman aged 40 to 49 in good health and CMV-seronegative.

This chain connects TRBV11-3 to TRBJ2-7, with 10 bases lining up with TRBD1. J lost 5 bases, V lost 3 bases, and 7 bases had no gene match. This CDR3 is built from 15 residues. From germline, CDR1 is SGHNT and CDR2 YENEEA. The CDR3 DNA follows: TGTGCCAGCAGCTTTAAGACAGGGGGCATGGACGAGCAGTACTTC. Its translation is CASSFKTGGMDEQYF.

The J gene is TRBJ1-2, the V gene TRBV5-5; 11 bases map to TRBD1. V was clipped by 4 bases and J by 7 bases; unmatched bases: 9. CDR1 is SGHKS and CDR2 is YYEKEE in the germline V gene (reference sequence). The CDR3 runs 15 residues. The CDR3 sequence is CASSGTGTGGFGYTF. DNA for the CDR3: TGTGCCAGCAGCGGAACCGGGACAGGGGGATTTGGCTACACCTTC.

The chain recombines TRBV6-6 with TRBJ2-3; 7 nucleotides line up with TRBD1. The CDR3 spans 15 residues. V was pared by 0 bases and J by 5 bases, with 5 bases of the junction left unmatched. CDR1 is MNHNY, CDR2 SVGAGI, per germline (reference sequence). The CDR3 region is CASSYSYRGEDTQYF. In DNA form, the CDR3 reads TGTGCCAGCAGTTACTCTTACAGGGGTGAAGATACGCAGTATTTT.

The chain carries TRBV5-6 and TRBJ2-3; 8 bases line up with TRBD1. Trimming removed 5 bases from V and 4 bases from J; junction bases left unmatched: 6. CDR3 length: 14 amino acids. In germline, CDR1 is SGHDT, CDR2 YYEEEE. CDR3 nucleotides: TGTGCCAGCAGGGTGCAGGGGGCTCCAGATACGCAGTATTTT. Translating gives CASRVQGAPDTQYF.

The chain has TRBV6-5 and TRBJ1-1; 7 bases fit TRBD1. Germline V gene sequence: CDR1 MNHEY, CDR2 SVGAGI. Germline trimming cut 6 bases from V and 9 bases from J; bases unmatched to any gene: 7. The CDR3 is 12 amino acids. CDR3 nucleotides: TGTGCCAGCAGCTCGCTACAGGGGCAAGCTTTCTTT. It yields the protein CASSSLQGQAFF.

This chain connects TRBV27 to TRBJ1-2; 8 bases agree with TRBD1. Germline V gene sequence: CDR1 MNHEY, CDR2 SMNVEV (reference sequence). The CDR3 length is 13 residues. The V gene end was trimmed by 5 bases and the J gene end by 5 bases; junction bases not matched to a gene: 4. In nucleotides, the CDR3 is TGTGCCAGCAGTCTACAGGGGGGGTATGGCTACACCTTC. It is translated as CASSLQGGYGYTF.

The V gene is TRBV9, the J gene TRBJ2-2, with 7 bases aligning to TRBD2. CDR3 length: 16 residues. Germline CDR1 reads SGDLS; CDR2 reads YYNGEE. With V trimmed by 3 bases and J by 1 base, 6 bases remained unmatched. CDR3 sequence (DNA): TGTGCCAGCAGCGCACCGGGACTATTGAACACCGGGGAGCTGTTTTTT. Its protein product is CASSAPGLLNTGELFF.

The genes are TRBV10-3 and TRBJ2-1; 10 positions agree with TRBD2. The CDR3 covers 13 residues. Per germline, CDR1 ENHRY and CDR2 SYGVKD. This CDR3 reads CALGSGRDNEQFF. As DNA, the CDR3 is TGTGCACTGGGGAGCGGGAGGGACAATGAGCAGTTCTTC.

This rearrangement joins TRBV11-2 to TRBJ1-2; the match to TRBD1 covers 10 bases. The CDR3 totals 15 residues. Germline values: CDR1 SGHAT, CDR2 FQNNGV. The J segment lost 2 bases and the V segment lost 5 bases, leaving 5 bases of the junction unmatched. CDR3 coding DNA: TGTGCCAGCAGCACGACAGGGGGCTTCAACTATGGCTACACCTTC. Translated, it gives CASSTTGGFNYGYTF.

V is TRBV6-1 and J is TRBJ1-2, with D unclear. This CDR3 has 15 amino acids. CDR1 is MNHNS and CDR2 is SASEGT in the germline V gene. Deletions cut 0 bases from V and 4 bases from J, with 12 bases between. CDR3 sequence reads: CASSEAGEGTYGYTF. The DNA for the CDR3 is TGTGCCAGCAGTGAAGCCGGTGAGGGCACCTATGGCTACACCTTC.

This chain links TRBV11-2 with TRBJ1-1, with D tentatively TRBD1 (5 bases). This CDR3 is built from 15 residues. V lost 1 base, J lost 3 bases, and 12 bases lay in between. CDR1 and CDR2 from the germline V gene are SGHAT and FQNNGV. CDR3 nucleotides: TGTGCCAGCAGCTTAGTTCAGGGAGGGGACACTGAAGCTTTCTTT. It yields the protein CASSLVQGGDTEAFF.

This clone has only one observation. CDR3 nucleotides: TGTGCCAGCAGCCCAGTGGAGGGAATCACGCAGTACTTC. Its protein is CASSPVEGITQYF. The chain links TRBV9 to TRBJ2-7; the D gene is possibly TRBD2 (6 bases). Germline V gives CDR1 SGDLS, CDR2 YYNGEE. The CDR3 consists of 13 residues. Trimming took 4 bases from V and 9 from J, leaving 17 bases between them.